The 15 T cell receptor beta chains reported below all come from one sample, sequenced in a study of T cell repertoires in cytomegalovirus infection. These receptors' antigens are unknown. MiXCR, run by TCRdb on the reads, gives a single entry per CDR3 protein. Here the sample spans roughly 100,000 distinct CDR3 sequences, roughly two fifths being singletons. This specimen was CD8+ T cells from cultured PBMCs, taken from culture after CMV antigen stimulation. These receptors all stem from a human donor in good health (CMV status not recorded). Some clones in this sample may be carry-over from other donors' samples.

The chain combines TRBV20-1 with TRBJ2-1; D gene ambiguous. V lost 7 bases, J lost 5 bases, and 12 bases lay in between. Germline V CDR1 and CDR2: DFQATT, SNEGSKA (reference sequence). The CDR3 is made up of 12 amino acids. The CDR3 sequence is CSVRPRDNEQFF. The CDR3, as DNA: TGCAGTGTAAGGCCCCGGGACAATGAGCAGTTCTTC.

The chain is built from TRBV6-5 and TRBJ1-6; D gene unclear. The germline V gene encodes CDR1 MNHEY and CDR2 SVGAGI. This CDR3 has 17 amino acids. Trimming removed 2 bases at V and 0 bases at J, with 11 bases between. The CDR3 is CASSYDFQSSYNSPLHF. CDR3 in DNA: TGTGCCAGCAGTTACGACTTCCAAAGCTCCTATAATTCACCCCTCCACTTT.

This sequence joins TRBV5-3 and TRBJ1-4; D remains ambiguous. TRBV5-3 is classed as an ORF, of uncertain function. This CDR3 is 15 amino acids long. V lost 8 bases and J lost 0, with 14 bases in between. The DNA of the CDR3 is TGTGCCAGCAGCCTGGACGGTGCAACTAATGAAAAACTGTTTTTT. It codes for CASSLDGATNEKLFF.

This clonotype has a handful of counts. The CDR3: CASSRVLYGYTF. CDR3 nucleotides: TGTGCCAGCAGTAGGGTCCTCTATGGCTACACCTTC. The chain is built from TRBV11-2 and TRBJ1-2; unclear D gene. The V and J ends lost 6 bases and 4 bases respectively, with 9 bases between them. Per the germline V gene, CDR1 is SGHAT and CDR2 is FQNNGV. The CDR3 runs 12 residues.

This clonotype was observed once. A much larger clone differs from this one at a single base, so this may be a read error. This chain joins TRBV7-8 and TRBJ2-6; D perhaps matches TRBD1 (5 bases). CDR1 is SGHVS, CDR2 FQNEAQ, per germline. CDR3 size: 17 residues. The CDR3 sequence: CASSSWASGAGTNVLTF. CDR3 coding DNA: TGTGCCAGCAGCTCGTGGGCCTCTGGGGCTGGGACCAACGTCCTGACTTTC.

This clonotype was counted only a few times. This chain uses TRBV12-3 or TRBV12-4 with TRBJ1-1; D gene uncertain. The CDR3 length is 14 residues. V gave up 0 bases and J gave up 4 bases, with 9 bases separating them. CDR3 sequence reads: CASSLAPGGTEAFF. The CDR3, as DNA: TGTGCCAGCAGTTTAGCGCCCGGAGGCACTGAAGCTTTCTTT.

The chain's CDR3 is CASSLGEGPEQFF. CDR3 sequence (DNA): TGTGCCAGCAGCTTAGGTGAGGGGCCCGAGCAGTTCTTC. This chain connects TRBV7-2 to TRBJ2-1, with D perhaps matching TRBD1 or TRBD2 (5 bases each). Germline loops: CDR1 SGHTA, CDR2 FQGNSA. V lost 1 base, J lost 10 bases, and 11 bases lay in between. This CDR3 comprises 13 residues.

The V and J genes are TRBV5-4 and TRBJ1-6, with 9 nucleotides matching TRBD1. The germline V gene has CDR1 SGHNT and CDR2 YYREEE (reference sequence). The CDR3 is 16 amino acids. The junction had 10 bases not matched to a gene; V was cut back by 4 bases and J by 8 bases. The CDR3 DNA reads TGTGCCAGCAGCCTTAGCTACCGGGACAGGGATTCACCCCTCCACTTT. Its protein product is CASSLSYRDRDSPLHF.

This clonotype was recorded a few times. V and J are TRBV7-2 and TRBJ2-7; D is possibly TRBD1 (6 bases). CDR3 length: 18 amino acids. In germline, CDR1 is SGHTA, CDR2 FQGNSA. Trimming cost V 3 bases and J 2 bases, with 23 bases left between them. CDR3: CASSFHMPQGVRTYEQYF. In nucleotides, the CDR3 is TGTGCCAGCAGCTTTCATATGCCACAGGGAGTGCGAACCTACGAGCAGTACTTC.

The chain combines TRBV29-1 with TRBJ1-1; maybe TRBD1 (6 bases). Germline assignment: CDR1 SQVTM and CDR2 ANQGSEA. The V gene lost 7 bases and the J gene lost 0 bases, with 12 bases spanning the gap. The CDR3 spans 13 residues. The CDR3 here is CSATTGMNTEAFF. CDR3 DNA sequence: TGCAGCGCCACTACAGGGATGAACACTGAAGCTTTCTTT.

This clonotype was observed a few times. The chain combines TRBV7-2 with TRBJ1-5; D unresolved. This CDR3 has 15 residues. Germline V gene data show CDR1 as SGHTA and CDR2 as FQGNSA. V was clipped by 0 bases and J by 4 bases, with 10 bases between them. The DNA for the CDR3 is TGTGCCAGCAGCTTAGCAGGGTTTCGGAATCAGCCCCAGCATTTT. Translated: CASSLAGFRNQPQHF.

In DNA, the CDR3 is TGTGCCAGCAGCGATCCTCTAGCGCCCGGGGAGCTGTTTTTT. The encoded protein is CASSDPLAPGELFF. The chain combines TRBV3-1 with TRBJ2-2; a possible D gene is TRBD2 (6 bases). The germline CDR1 and CDR2 sequences are LGHDT and YNNKEL (reference sequence). This CDR3 comprises 14 residues. V lost 5 bases and J 6 bases, leaving 13 bases between the germline ends.

The table lists this clonotype with a few counts. The chain is built from TRBV11-2 and TRBJ2-7; 8 bases line up with TRBD1. Germline V gene data show CDR1 as SGHAT and CDR2 as FQNNGV. J gave up 5 bases and V 1 base, and 4 bases lay outside the gene matches. The CDR3 consists of 14 residues. The CDR3 spells CASSLVSGGDEQYF. CDR3 bases: TGTGCCAGCAGCTTAGTGTCAGGGGGCGACGAGCAGTACTTC.

V gene TRBV6-5 combines with J gene TRBJ2-1; 10 bases agree with TRBD2. CDR3 length equals 13 residues. Trimming cost V 6 bases and J 9 bases; bases outside gene matches: 5. CDR1 and CDR2 (germline): MNHEY, SVGAGI. Here the CDR3 reads CASRTSGAGEQFF. The CDR3 region has the DNA TGTGCCAGCAGAACTAGCGGGGCTGGTGAGCAGTTCTTC.

V is TRBV12-5 and J is TRBJ1-5, with D possibly matching TRBD1 (6 bases). CDR3 length: 13 residues. Germline V gene data show CDR1 as LGHNT and CDR2 as FRNRAP. Between the trimmed V and J ends, which lost 2 bases and 7 bases, there was a span of 9 bases. This CDR3 is CASGLSRGQPQHF. The CDR3 bases are TGTGCTAGTGGTTTGTCCAGGGGACAGCCCCAGCATTTT.